This T cell receptor beta chain was captured in a study of CD8+CD57+ T cells in acquired aplastic anemia. CDR3 length: 15 residues. The germline gives CDR1 SGHRS, CDR2 YFSETQ. Trimming pared 4 bases from V and 5 bases from J, leaving 15 bases between. Patients included in sequencing had previously demonstrated CD8+CD57+ cell expansion by flow cytometry. Profiles of TCR beta VDJ and CDR3 were generated from a genomic DNA template. TCRdb passed the reads through MiXCR, listing each CDR3 protein once. The table has some 150,000 distinct CDR3 sequences, about 70% seen once; the top ten hold 45% to 60%. The sequence came from a human donor with aplastic anemia. The sequenced material came from sorted CD4+, CD8+, or CD8+CD57+ T cells (not recorded which) from PBMCs. The rearrangement joins TRBV5-1 to TRBJ2-2, with D tentatively TRBD1 (5 bases). The DNA for the CDR3 is TGCGCCAGCAGCCTGGAGTCAGGACATACCGGGGAGCTGTTTTTT. Translating gives CASSLESGHTGELFF.